Listed below are T cell receptor beta chains from one sample, sequenced in a study of blood T cell repertoires in COVID-19. Some clones are missing from TCRdb's copy, which holds only in-frame ones; the method was immunoSEQ multiplex PCR. The table lists 100,000 or so clones, around 90% of them singletons. Sequencing was carried out using peripheral blood. The receptors were gathered from a woman in her fifties or sixties with acute or convalescent COVID-19. CDR3s include the opening cysteine and the closing phenylalanine or tryptophan. The order of the fields is D gene, V gene, clone size, J gene, CDR3 DNA, CDR3 protein. A D gene is named only where the DNA matches it firmly. Expanded clones are given a class, and other clones once, few, many or no size at all.

>.|TRBV5-4|few|TRBJ2-3
TGTGCCAGCAGCTTGGGAGCCTCTGATACGCAGTATTTT
CASSLGASDTQYF
>.|TRBV2|few|TRBJ2-1
TGTGCCAGCAGTGATTCGGGGGGCAAAGACAATGAGCAGTTCTTC
CASSDSGGKDNEQFF
>TRBD1|TRBV7-3|.|TRBJ1-1
TGTGCCAGCAGCCCTCTCAGGGGGACTGAAGCTTTCTTT
CASSPLRGTEAFF
>.|TRBV7-2|.|TRBJ1-2
TGTGCCAGCAGCCTCCAGACCGGTGGAGGCTATGGCTACACCTTC
CASSLQTGGGYGYTF
>TRBD1|TRBV5-5|.|TRBJ1-6
TGTGCCAGCAGCTTCCAGGGGGGTAATTCACCCCTCCACTTT
CASSFQGGNSPLHF
>.|TRBV6-4|once|TRBJ2-3
TGTGCCAGCAGGAGTCAGGGGAACACAGATACGCAGTATTTT
CASRSQGNTDTQYF
>.|TRBV27|.|TRBJ2-5
TGTGCCAGCAGGGACTCTGGGGAGACCCAGTACTTC
CASRDSGETQYF
>TRBD1|TRBV24-1|.|TRBJ2-3
TGTGCCACCAGTGATAGGGACAGGGGCACAGATACGCAGTATTTT
CATSDRDRGTDTQYF
>.|TRBV3-1/TRBV3-2|.|TRBJ1-6
TGTGCCAGCAGCCAAGGAATACCGACTGCGGGAATTTCACCCCTCCACTTT
CASSQGIPTAGISPLHF
>TRBD2|TRBV5-1|.|TRBJ2-1
TGCGCCAGCAGCCCCAGGACTAGCGGGAGTGGGAATGAGCAGTTCTTC
CASSPRTSGSGNEQFF
>.|TRBV5-1|.|TRBJ2-1
TGCGCCAGCAGCCCCGGGAACTCCTACAATGAGCAGTTCTTC
CASSPGNSYNEQFF
>.|TRBV4-1|.|TRBJ1-6
TGCGCCAGCAGCCAAGATCTAACCAATTCACCCCTCCACTTT
CASSQDLTNSPLHF
>TRBD1|TRBV11-3|.|TRBJ2-6
TGTGCCAGCAGTCTCCGGACAGGGAAGACCAACGTCCTGACTTTC
CASSLRTGKTNVLTF
>.|TRBV7-8|.|TRBJ1-5
TGTGCCAGCAGCTTGAGACTATATCAGCCCCAGCATTTT
CASSLRLYQPQHF
>.|TRBV18|.|TRBJ2-1
TGTGCCAGCTCACGAAAATCGGATCACTGGAGCTCCTACAATGAGCAGTTCTTC
CASSRKSDHWSSYNEQFF
>TRBD1|TRBV9|.|TRBJ1-2
TGTGCCAGCAGCGTCGGGAACGACATCGAGGACAGGGTTGGGGGTAACTATGGCTACACCTTC
CASSVGNDIEDRVGGNYGYTF
>.|TRBV3-1/TRBV3-2|.|TRBJ2-5
TGTGCCAGCAGCCCAACTTGGGGCGGGGAAGAGACCCAGTACTTC
CASSPTWGGEETQYF
>TRBD1|TRBV28|.|TRBJ2-7
TGTGCCAGCGGGGATTACAGGGGGCGCTGTTACTTC
CASGDYRGRCYF
>.|TRBV19|.|TRBJ1-5
TGTGCCAGTAACTCAACAGCTAGCAATCAGCCCCAGCATTTT
CASNSTASNQPQHF
>TRBD2|TRBV3-1/TRBV3-2|few|TRBJ2-1
TGTGCCAGCAGCCAAGTGGGGCGGACTAGCGGGAGGGCCGTGAGGTCCTACAATGAGCAGTTCTTC
CASSQVGRTSGRAVRSYNEQFF
>.|TRBV14|once|TRBJ2-1
TGTGCCAGCAGCCAAGATTTAGCTAATGAGCAGTTCTTC
CASSQDLANEQFF
>.|TRBV7-2|.|TRBJ1-2
TGTGCCAGCAGCTTAGGCGGGCCCCACTATGGCTACACCTTC
CASSLGGPHYGYTF
>.|TRBV24-1|few|TRBJ1-1
TGTGCCACCAGTGATTTGGGGGCCCAAGGAGCTTTCTTT
CATSDLGAQGAFF
>TRBD1|TRBV4-2|.|TRBJ1-2
TGTGCCGTCGGGACAGGGAGCAACTATGGCTACACCTTC
CAVGTGSNYGYTF
>.|TRBV30|few|TRBJ2-2
TGTGCCTGGAGTGTGGAGGCGGGGCCCCCGATCACCGGGGAGCTGTTTTTT
CAWSVEAGPPITGELFF
>.|TRBV19|.|TRBJ1-4
TGTGCCAGTAGGCGGGAGGGGTCAACTAATGAAAAACTGTTTTTT
CASRREGSTNEKLFF
>TRBD2|TRBV5-1|.|TRBJ2-1
TGCGCCAGCAGGACTAGCGGGAGCAATGAGCAGTTCTTC
CASRTSGSNEQFF
>.|TRBV9|.|TRBJ2-2
TGTGCCAGCAGCGTAACCGTGACGCAGGGGCCCGGGGAGCTGTTTTTT
CASSVTVTQGPGELFF
>TRBD2|TRBV2|once|TRBJ2-1
TGTGCCAGCAGGGATCACCCGGGACTAGCGACTCAGTTCTTC
CASRDHPGLATQFF
>.|TRBV2|once|TRBJ1-1
TGTGCCAGCAGTACAACAACGACTGAAGCTTTCTTT
CASSTTTTEAFF
>.|TRBV21-1|.|TRBJ1-1
TGTGCCAGCAGCATGACAGGGAATGAAGCTTTCTTT
CASSMTGNEAFF
>TRBD1|TRBV7-9|few|TRBJ2-2
TGTGCCAGCAGCCTTAGACAGGGGTACACCGGGGAGCTGTTTTTT
CASSLRQGYTGELFF
>.|TRBV30|.|TRBJ1-4
TGTGCCTGGAGTGTACGGACTGATGAAAAACTGTTTTTT
CAWSVRTDEKLFF
>TRBD1|TRBV27|.|TRBJ2-1
TGTGCCAGCAGTACGAGGACAGGGAGAACGTTAGGGGAGCAGTTCTTC
CASSTRTGRTLGEQFF
>.|TRBV7-2|.|TRBJ2-1
TGTGCCAGCTGTAAATACGGGGTCTCCTACAATGAGCAGTTCTTC
CASCKYGVSYNEQFF
>TRBD1|TRBV9|.|TRBJ1-3
TGTGCCAGCAGCGTAGCAGGGGGCGTTGGAAACACCATATATTTT
CASSVAGGVGNTIYF